This entry lists 10 T cell receptor beta chains sequenced from one sample in a study of blood T cell repertoires in COVID-19. Clones were read by immunoSEQ multiplex PCR, and TCRdb kept only the in-frame ones, dropping some. The sample holds about 77,000 clones, about 80% seen once. Sequenced material: peripheral blood. The source is a woman aged 70-85 years with acute or convalescent COVID-19.

This sequence joins TRBV6-5 and TRBJ1-3, with D possibly TRBD1 on 6 matching bases. The germline V gene encodes CDR1 MNHEY and CDR2 SVGAGI. The V end was cut by 8 bases, the J end by 7 bases, with 21 bases between. The CDR3 runs 15 residues. DNA for the CDR3: TGTGCCAGCCAAACACAGGGAGAGGGTCGGAACACCATATATTTT. Amino acids: CASQTQGEGRNTIYF.

CDR3 protein: CASSDGQGWQPQHF. Here the CDR3 DNA reads TGTGCCAGCAGTGACGGACAGGGGTGGCAGCCCCAGCATTTT. The V gene is TRBV6-1, the J gene TRBJ1-5; 9 positions match TRBD1. V shed 3 bases and J 7 bases; nucleotides not matched to a gene: 4. This CDR3 has 14 amino acids. In germline, CDR1 is MNHNS, CDR2 SASEGT.

Here the CDR3 reads CASSERYGYTF. The CDR3, as DNA: TGTGCCAGCAGTGAACGCTATGGCTACACCTTC. This sequence joins TRBV6-1 and TRBJ1-2, with D unresolved. The CDR3 spans 11 residues. V was cut by 2 bases and J by 4 bases, with 2 bases left in between. In germline, CDR1 is MNHNS, CDR2 SASEGT.

The J gene is TRBJ1-2, the V gene TRBV7-8; 8 nucleotides line up with TRBD1. Trimming took 5 bases from V and 1 from J; bases not matched to a gene: 3. Germline lookup yields CDR1 SGHVS and CDR2 FQNEAQ. This CDR3 spans 14 amino acids. The CDR3 protein is CASSPGQGNYGYTF. The CDR3 DNA reads as TGTGCCAGCAGCCCCGGACAGGGTAACTATGGCTACACCTTC.

This chain connects TRBV18 to TRBJ2-5; a weak D match, TRBD2 (5 bases). Trimming cost V 2 bases and J 5 bases, with 18 bases left between them. The CDR3 contains 16 residues. The germline V gene has CDR1 KGHSH and CDR2 LQKENI. CDR3 in amino acids: CASSPKTRDVGETQYF. CDR3 coding DNA: TGTGCCAGCTCACCAAAGACCCGGGATGTAGGGGAGACCCAGTACTTC.

The chain joins TRBV5-8 to TRBJ1-2; possible D gene TRBD1, 6 bases. Germline values: CDR1 SGHTS, CDR2 YDEGEE. V was clipped by 4 bases and J by 3 bases, with 13 bases between them. This CDR3 comprises 14 residues. The CDR3 spells CASSPWTDHYGYTF. The CDR3 bases are TGTGCCAGCAGCCCCTGGACAGACCACTATGGCTACACCTTC. Filled out from reference TRBV5-8 and TRBJ1-2, the complete variable domain reads EAGVTQSPTHLIKTRGQQATLRCSPISGHTSVYWYQQALGLGLQFLLWYDEGEERNRGNFPPRFSGRQFPNYSSELNVNALELEDSALYLCASSPWTDHYGYTFGSGTRLTVV.

The chain couples TRBV7-2 to TRBJ2-3; 9 bases align to TRBD1. The CDR3 is 15 amino acids. With V trimmed by 6 bases and J by 3 bases, 7 bases remained unmatched. Germline V lookup: CDR1 SGHTA, CDR2 FQGNSA. The CDR3 DNA sequence: TGTGCCAGCAGACCCACAGGGGGCGCGACAGATACGCAGTATTTT. Translation gives CASRPTGGATDTQYF.

This clone was recorded only once. The chain joins TRBV7-9 to TRBJ2-7; D is ambiguous. The CDR3 loop spans 15 amino acids. CDR1 is SEHNR, CDR2 FQNEAQ, per germline (reference sequence). V was cut by 5 bases and J by 4 bases, with 18 bases left in between. The CDR3, as DNA: TGTGCCAGCAGCCCCCCTGCCCGCCCTCGGTACGAGCAGTACTTC. It specifies CASSPPARPRYEQYF.

The genes are TRBV2 and TRBJ2-3; perhaps TRBD2 as D (7 bases). Germline lookup yields CDR1 SNHLY and CDR2 FYNNEI. Trimming took 10 bases from V and 6 from J, leaving 17 bases between them. CDR3 length: 13 residues. The CDR3 sequence is CATNFAGADTQYF. The CDR3 DNA is TGTGCCACCAACTTCGCGGGGGCTGATACGCAGTATTTT.

J is TRBJ1-6 and V is TRBV23-1, with 8 bases that match TRBD1. TRBV23-1 counts as an open reading frame of uncertain function. With 9 bases clipped from V and 7 bases from J, the junction kept 8 bases outside the gene matches. This CDR3 has 14 residues. This CDR3 reads CARPGQGGNSPLHF. The CDR3 DNA reads TGCGCCAGGCCTGGACAGGGCGGAAATTCACCCCTCCACTTT.